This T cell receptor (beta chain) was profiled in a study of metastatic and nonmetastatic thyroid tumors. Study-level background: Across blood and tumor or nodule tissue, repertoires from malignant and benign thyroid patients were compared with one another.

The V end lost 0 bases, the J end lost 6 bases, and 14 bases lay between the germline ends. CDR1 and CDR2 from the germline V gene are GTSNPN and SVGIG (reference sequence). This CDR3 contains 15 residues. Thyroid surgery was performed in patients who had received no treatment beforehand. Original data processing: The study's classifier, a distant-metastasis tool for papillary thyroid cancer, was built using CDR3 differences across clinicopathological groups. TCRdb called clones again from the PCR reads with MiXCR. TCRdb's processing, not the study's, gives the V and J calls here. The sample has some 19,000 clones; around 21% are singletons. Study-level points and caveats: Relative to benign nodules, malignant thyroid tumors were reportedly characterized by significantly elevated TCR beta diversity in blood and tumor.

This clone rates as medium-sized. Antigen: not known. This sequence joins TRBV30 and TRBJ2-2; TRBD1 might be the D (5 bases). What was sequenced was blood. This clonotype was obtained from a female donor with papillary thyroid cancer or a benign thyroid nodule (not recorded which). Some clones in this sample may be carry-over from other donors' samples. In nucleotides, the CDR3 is TGTGCCTGGAGTGTAAGGCAGGGAAGGGCCGGGGAGCTGTTTTTT. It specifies CAWSVRQGRAGELFF.